The TCR beta chain under discussion was sequenced for a study of T cell responses to AZD1222 COVID-19 vaccine. Clones were sequenced by immunoSEQ multiplex PCR, and TCRdb holds only the in-frame ones, with some missing. The table has roughly 120,000 clones, about 85% seen once. Germline CDR1 reads LNHDA; CDR2 reads SQIVND (reference sequence). V lost 2 bases and J 3 bases, leaving 10 bases between the germline ends. The CDR3 has 14 amino acids. The rearrangement uses TRBV19 and TRBJ1-1; D unclear. Specimen: peripheral blood, collected on day 0 of AZD1222 vaccination. The clonotype was recovered from an adult in good health. The CDR3 region has the DNA TGTGCCAGTAGTATAAATGGGAGGGACACTGAAGCTTTCTTT. Protein product: CASSINGRDTEAFF.